Listed here is a single TCR beta chain. The antigen is unknown. This specimen includes other DNA sequences encoding the same CDR3. The method was immunoSEQ multiplex PCR; TCRdb's version includes in-frame clones alone and lacks a portion of them. The table records tens of thousands of clones, around 96% of them present only once. This record comes from a study of graft-versus-host responses after intestinal transplantation. Study details: Anti-thymocyte globulin induction, then tacrolimus and steroids for around 3 years, went to all recipients.

Study results and limitations: Investigators detected GvH clones in recipient marrow, with some emerging earlier in ileum or blood.

The receptor was isolated from a human donor who was the organ donor for an intestinal transplant. The sample in question was unstimulated CD8+ T cells sorted from spleen or lymph node cells, obtained before transplant.

The DNA for the CDR3 is TGTGCCAGTAGTATAGTCGGACAAACCTACGAGCAGTACTTC. It is translated as CASSIVGQTYEQYF. This sequence joins TRBV19 and TRBJ2-7, with D maybe TRBD1 (5 bases). Germline V gene sequence: CDR1 LNHDA, CDR2 SQIVND (reference sequence). This CDR3 has 14 amino acids. V lost 1 base and J lost 2, with 9 bases in between.